Here is one T cell receptor beta chain with its context. Its cognate antigen is unknown. PCR or immunohistochemistry showed mismatch repair deficiency in every enrolled patient. TCRs were sequenced from a few patients responding to pembrolizumab. This entry belongs to a study of PD-1 blockade in mismatch repair-deficient tumors. Notes on the study in general: Rapid post-treatment expansion, then contraction, generally preceding radiologic response, marked tumor-resident clones.

Using immunoSEQ multiplex PCR, the repertoire was profiled, and TCRdb retains in-frame clones only, with some absent. The sample consists of about 130,000 clones, roughly 86% of them appearing once. The clonotype originates from an adult with mismatch repair-deficient cancer. The source was peripheral blood, collected almost 74 weeks after starting pembrolizumab.

DNA of the CDR3: TGTGCCGGAATACAGGGATACGAGCAGTACTTC. Translating gives CAGIQGYEQYF. The rearrangement links TRBV2 to TRBJ2-7, with D possibly TRBD1 on 6 matching bases. V was clipped by 11 bases and J by 4 bases, with 12 bases between them. This CDR3 is 11 amino acids long. The germline V gene has CDR1 SNHLY and CDR2 FYNNEI.